The source of this T cell receptor beta chain is a study of T cell clusters in autoimmune cytopenias. Regarding the study as a whole: Exclusive TRB clusters were around 2.9-fold more numerous in healthy donors than in active autoimmune hepatitis. Primary autoimmune cytopenia patients appeared to lack physiological T cell clusters present in healthy donors. TRB repertoire shifts in secondary cytopenia and chronic lymphocytic leukemia mostly reflected lymphoma, not autoimmunity.

TRB rearrangements were amplified by touch-down multiplex PCR with mixed TRB-A/B primers. TCRdb reanalyzed the multiplex PCR reads and collapses them to one entry per CDR3 protein, without DNA. Seen in this sample are 2,700 or so distinct CDR3 sequences; the ten most common clones hold 35%. With respect to this clonotype: Antigen unknown.

TRB was amplified from about 270 ng of peripheral blood genomic DNA per sample. Sequencing was performed on peripheral blood. This sequence was found in a human donor with an autoimmune cytopenia, with autoimmune hepatitis or in good health (not recorded which).

This CDR3 reads CASSSRGTNTEAFF. The rearrangement joins TRBV5-1 to TRBJ1-1. The length of the CDR3 is 14 residues. Germline V gene data show CDR1 as SGHRS and CDR2 as YFSETQ.